The clone carrying this T cell receptor beta chain was found many times. The antigen is not known. The data were taken from a study of tumor-infiltrating lymphocytes in primary liver carcinoma. The wider study: Male and female patients aged 30 to 69 years made up the cohort. With diameters of about 4 to 11 cm, tumors were stage T1-T3 N0M0. Study-wide points: With p = 0.039, the top-250-clone fraction in tumors significantly exceeded that in blood. Reduced overlap was seen in tumor-adjacent and tumor-blood pairs versus tumor region pairs.

The investigators made TCR beta cDNA from about 500 ng total RNA, using a constant-region primer. Researchers made the TCR beta libraries by running three nested multiplex PCR rounds with slightly modified ARM-PCR. A C-beta reverse primer was combined with TRBV1-TRBV30 forward primers in the first two PCR rounds, and each round had roughly 11 cycles. From the multiplex PCR reads, TCRdb called clonotypes with MiXCR, one entry per CDR3 protein. This sample carries around 79,000 distinct CDR3 sequences, 69% of them seen once, and the ten largest clones take about 26%. The length of the CDR3 is 15 residues. V dropped 1 base and J dropped 9; count of bases not matched to a gene: 7. From unsorted bulk tissue weighing roughly 17-31 mg, DNA and RNA were co-extracted.

The chain recombines TRBV12-3 or TRBV12-4 with TRBJ2-1; 9 nucleotides agree with TRBD2. What was sequenced was tumor-adjacent normal liver tissue. This receptor was taken from a middle-aged man with primary liver carcinoma and hepatitis B virus infection. The CDR3 reads CASSLEASGIGEQFF. CDR3 in DNA: TGTGCCAGCAGTTTAGAGGCTAGCGGGATTGGTGAGCAGTTCTTC.